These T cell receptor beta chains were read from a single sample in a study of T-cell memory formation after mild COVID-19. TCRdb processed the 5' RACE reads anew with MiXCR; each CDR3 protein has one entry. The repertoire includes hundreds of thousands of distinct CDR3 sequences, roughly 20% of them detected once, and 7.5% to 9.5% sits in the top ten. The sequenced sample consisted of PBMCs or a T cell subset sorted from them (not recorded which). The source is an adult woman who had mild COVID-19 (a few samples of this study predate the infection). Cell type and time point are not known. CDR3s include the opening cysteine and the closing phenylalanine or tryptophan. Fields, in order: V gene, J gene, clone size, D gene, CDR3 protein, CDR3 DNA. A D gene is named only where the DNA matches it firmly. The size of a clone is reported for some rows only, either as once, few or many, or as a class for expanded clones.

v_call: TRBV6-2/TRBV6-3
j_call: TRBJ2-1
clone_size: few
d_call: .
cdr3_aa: CASSYSRGDLPSYNEQFF
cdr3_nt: TGTGCCAGCAGTTACTCGAGGGGGGACTTGCCGTCCTACAATGAGCAGTTCTTC

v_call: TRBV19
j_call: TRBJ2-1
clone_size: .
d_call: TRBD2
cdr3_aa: CASSIVTSGYNEQFF
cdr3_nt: TGTGCCAGTAGTATAGTTACTAGCGGGTACAATGAGCAGTTCTTC

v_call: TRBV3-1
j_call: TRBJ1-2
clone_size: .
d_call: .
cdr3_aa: CASSPNSATLYGYTF
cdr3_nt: TGTGCCAGCAGCCCCAACAGCGCCACTTTATATGGCTACACCTTC

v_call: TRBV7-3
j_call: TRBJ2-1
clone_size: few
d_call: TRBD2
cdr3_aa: CASSKLATSYNEQFF
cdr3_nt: TGTGCCAGCAGCAAACTAGCGACTTCCTACAATGAGCAGTTCTTC

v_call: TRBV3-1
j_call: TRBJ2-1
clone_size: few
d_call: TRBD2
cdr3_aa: CASSLYGGDRNEQFF
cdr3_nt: TGTGCCAGCAGCCTGTACGGGGGGGACCGTAATGAGCAGTTCTTC

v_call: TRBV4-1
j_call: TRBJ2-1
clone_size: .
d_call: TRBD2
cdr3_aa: CASSQDMTSGYNEQFF
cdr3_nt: TGCGCCAGCAGCCAAGACATGACTAGCGGGTACAATGAGCAGTTCTTC

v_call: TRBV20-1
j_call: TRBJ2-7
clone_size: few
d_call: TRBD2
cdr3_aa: CSARDQVLAGGPSEVYEQYF
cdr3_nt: TGCAGTGCTAGAGATCAGGTGCTAGCGGGAGGGCCTTCAGAGGTATACGAGCAGTACTTC

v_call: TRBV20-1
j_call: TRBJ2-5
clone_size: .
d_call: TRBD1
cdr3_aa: CSAGRLKAGGETQYF
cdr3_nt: TGCAGTGCTGGTCGTCTTAAGGCAGGGGGCGAGACCCAGTACTTC

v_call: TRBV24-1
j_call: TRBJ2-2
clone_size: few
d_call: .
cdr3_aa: CATRPGANTGELFF
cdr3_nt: TGTGCCACCCGGCCGGGGGCCAACACCGGGGAGCTGTTTTTT

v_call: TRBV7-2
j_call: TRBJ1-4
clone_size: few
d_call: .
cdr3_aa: CASSLSGVGEKLFF
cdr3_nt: TGTGCCAGCAGCTTATCAGGGGTGGGGGAAAAACTGTTTTTT

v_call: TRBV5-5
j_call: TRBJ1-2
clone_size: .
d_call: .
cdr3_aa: CASSPGVPLGNGYTF
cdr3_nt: TGTGCCAGCAGCCCGGGGGTCCCTTTAGGGAACGGCTACACCTTC

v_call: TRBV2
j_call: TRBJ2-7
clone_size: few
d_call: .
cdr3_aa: CASSAIGAGSNEQYF
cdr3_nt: TGTGCCAGCAGTGCGATCGGAGCGGGTTCGAACGAGCAGTACTTC

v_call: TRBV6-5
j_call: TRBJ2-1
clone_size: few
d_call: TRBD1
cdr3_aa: CASKGTGYNEQFF
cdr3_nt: TGTGCCAGCAAGGGGACAGGCTACAATGAGCAGTTCTTC

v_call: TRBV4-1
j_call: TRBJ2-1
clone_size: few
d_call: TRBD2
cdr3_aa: CASSQREGLYNEQFF
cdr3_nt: TGCGCCAGCAGCCAGCGGGAGGGCCTGTACAATGAGCAGTTCTTC

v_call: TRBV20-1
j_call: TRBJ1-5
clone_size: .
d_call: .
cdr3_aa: CSAREGEGNQPQHF
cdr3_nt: TGCAGTGCTAGAGAGGGAGAGGGGAATCAGCCCCAGCATTTT

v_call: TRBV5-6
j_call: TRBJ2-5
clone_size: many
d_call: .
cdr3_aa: CASSLGKETQYF
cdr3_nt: TGTGCCAGCAGCTTGGGGAAGGAGACCCAGTACTTC

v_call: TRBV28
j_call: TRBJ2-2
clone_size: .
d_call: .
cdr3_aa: CASSLSVGVANTGELFF
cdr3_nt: TGTGCCAGCAGTTTATCCGTCGGGGTTGCGAACACCGGGGAGCTGTTTTTT

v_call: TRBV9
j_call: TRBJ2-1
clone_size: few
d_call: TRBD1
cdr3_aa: CASGDRGHHNEQFF
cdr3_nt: TGTGCCAGCGGTGACAGGGGACACCACAATGAGCAGTTCTTC

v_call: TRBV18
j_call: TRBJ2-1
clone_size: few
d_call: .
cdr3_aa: CASSPRQENEQFF
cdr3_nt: TGTGCCAGCTCACCGCGACAGGAAAATGAGCAGTTCTTC

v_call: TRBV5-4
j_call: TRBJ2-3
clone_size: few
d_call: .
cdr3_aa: CASSLDLYTDTQYF
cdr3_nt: TGTGCCAGCAGCTTGGATCTCTACACAGATACGCAGTATTTT

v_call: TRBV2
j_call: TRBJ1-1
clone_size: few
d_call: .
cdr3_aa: CASRKGSENTEAFF
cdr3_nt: TGTGCCAGCAGAAAAGGTAGCGAGAACACTGAAGCTTTCTTT

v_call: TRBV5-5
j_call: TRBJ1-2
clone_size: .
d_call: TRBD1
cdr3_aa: CASGKQGGGGYTF
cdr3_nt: TGTGCCAGCGGAAAACAGGGGGGCGGAGGCTACACCTTC

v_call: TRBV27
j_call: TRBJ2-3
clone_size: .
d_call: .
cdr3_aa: CASSSYREHTDTQYF
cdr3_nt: TGTGCCAGCAGTTCCTACAGGGAGCACACAGATACGCAGTATTTT

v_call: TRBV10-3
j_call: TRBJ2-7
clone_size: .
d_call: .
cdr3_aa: CATRATLLAYEQYF
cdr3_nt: TGTGCCACAAGAGCGACACTTTTGGCCTACGAGCAGTACTTC

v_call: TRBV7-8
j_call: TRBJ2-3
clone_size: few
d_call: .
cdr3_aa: CASSLDGTHTQYF
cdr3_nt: TGTGCCAGCAGCTTAGACGGGACCCATACGCAGTATTTT

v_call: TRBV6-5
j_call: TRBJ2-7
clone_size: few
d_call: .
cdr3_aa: CASSPPGRRSYEQYF
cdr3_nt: TGTGCCAGCAGTCCCCCCGGGCGCAGGTCTTACGAGCAGTACTTC

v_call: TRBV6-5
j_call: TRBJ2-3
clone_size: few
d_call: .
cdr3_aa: CASSLTHLDTDTQYF
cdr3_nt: TGTGCCAGCAGCCTCACCCACTTAGACACAGATACGCAGTATTTT

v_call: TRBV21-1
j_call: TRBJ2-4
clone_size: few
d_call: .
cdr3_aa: CASSKVRGPKNIQYF
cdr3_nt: TGTGCCAGCAGCAAAGTTCGGGGCCCTAAAAACATTCAGTACTTC

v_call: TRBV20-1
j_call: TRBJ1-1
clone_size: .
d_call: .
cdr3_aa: CSARRTGSTEAFF
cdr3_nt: TGCAGTGCTAGGCGTACTGGGAGCACTGAAGCTTTCTTT

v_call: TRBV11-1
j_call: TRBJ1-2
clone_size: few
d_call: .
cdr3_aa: CASSLGGKTYGYTF
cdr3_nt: TGTGCCAGCAGCTTAGGTGGCAAGACCTATGGCTACACCTTC

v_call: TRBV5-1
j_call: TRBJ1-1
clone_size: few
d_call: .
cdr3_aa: CASSPPTAGTTEAFF
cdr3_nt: TGCGCCAGCAGCCCCCCCACGGCAGGGACGACTGAAGCTTTCTTT

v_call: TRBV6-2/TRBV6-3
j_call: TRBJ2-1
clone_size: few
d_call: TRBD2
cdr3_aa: CASSKIGGAWNEQFF
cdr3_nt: TGTGCCAGCAGTAAAATCGGGGGGGCTTGGAATGAGCAGTTCTTC

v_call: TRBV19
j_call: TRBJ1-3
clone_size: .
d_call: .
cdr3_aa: CASRSSGNTIYF
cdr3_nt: TGTGCCAGTCGGAGCTCTGGAAACACCATATATTTT

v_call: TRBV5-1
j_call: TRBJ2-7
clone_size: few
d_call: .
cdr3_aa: CASRMEPLSSYEQYF
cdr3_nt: TGCGCCAGCAGAATGGAGCCCCTAAGCTCCTACGAGCAGTACTTC

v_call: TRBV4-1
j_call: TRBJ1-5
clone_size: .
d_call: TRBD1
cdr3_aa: CASRQDPAGGQPQHF
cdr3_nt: TGCGCCAGCAGACAAGATCCGGCAGGGGGACAGCCCCAGCATTTT

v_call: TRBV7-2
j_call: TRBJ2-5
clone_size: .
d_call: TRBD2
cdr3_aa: CASSLAGAPETQYF
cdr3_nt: TGTGCCAGCAGCCTAGCGGGGGCCCCCGAGACCCAGTACTTC

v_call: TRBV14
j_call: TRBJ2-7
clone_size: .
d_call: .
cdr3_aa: CASSLLQGAEQYF
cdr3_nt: TGTGCCAGCAGCCTCCTCCAAGGGGCCGAGCAGTACTTC

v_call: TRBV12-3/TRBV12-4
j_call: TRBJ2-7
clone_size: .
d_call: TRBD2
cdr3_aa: CASSPGIAGLRGQYF
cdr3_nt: TGTGCCAGCAGTCCTGGTATAGCGGGGCTACGTGGGCAGTACTTC

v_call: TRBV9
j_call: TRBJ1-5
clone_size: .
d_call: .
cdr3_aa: CASSVGTIQPQHF
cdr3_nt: TGTGCCAGCAGCGTAGGCACCATTCAGCCCCAGCATTTT

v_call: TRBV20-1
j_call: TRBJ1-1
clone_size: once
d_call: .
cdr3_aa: CSAGHFNTEAFF
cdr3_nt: TGCAGTGCTGGACACTTCAACACTGAAGCTTTCTTT

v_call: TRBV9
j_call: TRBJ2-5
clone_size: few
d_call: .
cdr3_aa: CASSVDGVLQETQYF
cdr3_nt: TGTGCCAGCAGCGTAGATGGGGTTCTCCAAGAGACCCAGTACTTC

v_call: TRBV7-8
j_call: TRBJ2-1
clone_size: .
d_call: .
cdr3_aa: CASSDIRIGETYNEQFF
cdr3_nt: TGTGCCAGCAGCGACATTCGAATAGGGGAAACCTACAATGAGCAGTTCTTC

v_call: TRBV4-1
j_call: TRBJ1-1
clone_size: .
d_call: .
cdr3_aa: CATSPAEGGGTEAFF
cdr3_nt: TGCGCCACCTCTCCGGCGGAGGGAGGGGGCACTGAAGCTTTCTTT

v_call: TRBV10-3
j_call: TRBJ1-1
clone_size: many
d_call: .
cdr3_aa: CAISERGTEAFF
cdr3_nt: TGTGCCATCAGTGAAAGGGGCACTGAAGCTTTCTTT

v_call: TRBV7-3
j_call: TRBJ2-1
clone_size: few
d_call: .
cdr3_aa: CASSLMEGLGNEQFF
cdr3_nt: TGTGCCAGCAGCTTAATGGAGGGGCTGGGCAATGAGCAGTTCTTC

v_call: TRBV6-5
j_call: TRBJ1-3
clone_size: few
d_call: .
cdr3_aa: CASTPSSGNTIYF
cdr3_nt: TGTGCCAGCACTCCGAGCTCTGGAAACACCATATATTTT

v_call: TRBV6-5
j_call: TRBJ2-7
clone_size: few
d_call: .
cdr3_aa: CASRRAGTSYEQYF
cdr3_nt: TGTGCCAGCCGTCGGGCAGGGACCTCCTACGAGCAGTACTTC

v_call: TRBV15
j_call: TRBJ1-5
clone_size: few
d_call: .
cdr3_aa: CATSPRDTARSQHF
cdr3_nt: TGTGCCACCAGCCCCCGGGACACGGCCCGGTCCCAGCATTTT